These 13 T cell receptor beta chains came from one sample sequenced in a study of T cell responses to AZD1222 COVID-19 vaccine. Measured with immunoSEQ multiplex PCR; TCRdb has only the in-frame clones, and not every one. The sample lists about 140,000 clones, roughly 92% occurring once. This material consisted of peripheral blood, taken on day 0 of AZD1222 vaccination. These receptors all come from an adult in good health.

This sequence joins TRBV2 and TRBJ1-5; D call uncertain. CDR1 and CDR2 from the germline V gene are SNHLY and FYNNEI. The CDR3 extends over 15 amino acids. With 6 bases removed from V and 2 bases from J, the gap between germline ends came to 14 bases. As DNA, the CDR3 is TGTGCCAGCAGCTACGGGCCTACCGGCAATCAGCCCCAGCATTTT. Amino acids: CASSYGPTGNQPQHF.

V usage is TRBV28 and J usage is TRBJ1-1; D not certain. Germline V CDR1 and CDR2: MDHEN, SYDVKM. The CDR3 sequence is 13 residues long. The V end was cut by 7 bases, the J end by 7 bases, with 16 bases between. This chain's CDR3 is CASTHTDSLEAFF. CDR3 sequence (DNA): TGTGCCAGCACCCACACTGACTCCCTTGAAGCTTTCTTT.

The rearrangement links TRBV10-3 to TRBJ1-4, with D tentatively TRBD1 (5 bases). CDR1 is ENHRY and CDR2 is SYGVKD in the germline V gene. V was clipped by 1 base and J by 4 bases, with 10 bases between them. The CDR3 totals 15 residues. The CDR3 nucleotides read TGTGCCATCAGTGAGTTGGGACTGATTAATGAAAAACTGTTTTTT. This translates into CAISELGLINEKLFF.

The gene calls are TRBV27 and TRBJ2-2, with no clear D. Germline loops: CDR1 MNHEY, CDR2 SMNVEV (reference sequence). This CDR3 contains 15 residues. The ends were cut back, 3 bases at V and 2 bases at J, with 10 bases in the middle. This chain's CDR3 is CASSFIDTNTGELFF. The CDR3, as DNA: TGTGCCAGCAGTTTTATAGACACTAACACCGGGGAGCTGTTTTTT.

The chain joins TRBV11-2 to TRBJ1-4; possibly TRBD1 for D (6 bases). The CDR3 has 18 amino acids. Germline CDR1 SGHAT, CDR2 FQNNGV. The V end was cut by 6 bases, the J end by 0 bases, with 20 bases between. CDR3 in amino acids: CASSHLTDSLATNEKLFF. CDR3 in DNA: TGTGCCAGCAGTCACCTGACGGACAGCCTTGCAACTAATGAAAAACTGTTTTTT.

The CDR3 reads CASSLLGVRTQEKLFF. CDR3 nucleotides: TGTGCCAGCAGTTTATTGGGGGTCAGAACCCAGGAAAAACTGTTTTTT. This chain joins TRBV28 and TRBJ1-4, with D possibly being TRBD1 (5 bases). This CDR3 spans 16 amino acids. Germline V gene data show CDR1 as MDHEN and CDR2 as SYDVKM. Trimming took off 1 base at V and 8 bases at J, with 17 bases between the two ends.

The chain links TRBV3-1 (or the pseudogene TRBV3-2) to TRBJ1-6; TRBD1 aligns across 7 bases. The ends lost 0 bases at V and 9 bases at J; junction bases unmatched: 5. CDR1 is LGHDT and CDR2 is YNNKEL in the germline V gene (reference sequence). This CDR3 has 15 residues. DNA for the CDR3: TGTGCCAGCAGCCAAGATGTAGGGGGCGTTTCACCCCTCCACTTT. Translated: CASSQDVGGVSPLHF.

This clone was counted once. This chain joins TRBV23-1 and TRBJ1-2; 8 positions match TRBD1. TRBV23-1 is assigned to the ORF class and has an uncertain function. V lost 8 bases, J lost 3 bases, and 5 bases stayed unmatched. The CDR3 spans 13 residues. CDR3 loop: CASDHRGDYGYTF. CDR3 DNA: TGCGCCAGCGACCACAGGGGGGACTATGGCTACACCTTC.

In this sample, this clone turned up a few times. At the DNA level, this CDR3 is encoded by other sequences in the same sample as well. The V and J genes are TRBV9 and TRBJ2-1; D gene uncertain. The CDR3 has 13 amino acids. Trimming left V 0 bases short and J 8 bases short, with 9 bases between. Germline CDR1 is SGDLS and CDR2 is YYNGEE. CDR3 in DNA: TGTGCCAGCAGCGTAGTACCCCGGGATGAGCAGTTCTTC. Protein product: CASSVVPRDEQFF.

The gene calls are TRBV28 and TRBJ1-2; no firm D call. The V end lost 3 bases, the J end lost 2 bases, and 10 bases lay between the germline ends. This CDR3 is built from 14 residues. The germline gives CDR1 MDHEN, CDR2 SYDVKM. Here the CDR3 reads CASSFLGRNYGYTF. CDR3 bases: TGTGCCAGCAGTTTTTTAGGGCGGAACTATGGCTACACCTTC.

The gene calls are TRBV3-1 (or the pseudogene TRBV3-2) and TRBJ1-1, with 7 bases aligning to TRBD1. This CDR3 spans 15 amino acids. CDR1 is LGHDT and CDR2 is YNNKEL in the germline V gene (reference sequence). V lost 4 bases, J lost 2 bases, and 7 bases stayed unmatched. The CDR3 DNA sequence: TGTGCCAGCAGCCCTCGGGACAGCCCCAACACTGAAGCTTTCTTT. Protein: CASSPRDSPNTEAFF.

This clone was found a few times. The chain couples TRBV18 to TRBJ2-4; a possible D gene is TRBD2 (6 bases). The CDR3 has 15 residues. The ends were cut back, 9 bases at V and 3 bases at J, with 18 bases in the middle. The germline CDR1 and CDR2 sequences are KGHSH and LQKENI. The DNA for the CDR3 is TGTGCCAGGGGACTTCTGCCGGAGCTCAAAAACATTCAGTACTTC. It translates to CARGLLPELKNIQYF.

This chain joins TRBV6-5 and TRBJ2-5; TRBD1 matches at 8 bases. Germline V CDR1 and CDR2: MNHEY, SVGAGI. The CDR3 totals 15 residues. With 0 bases clipped from V and 5 bases from J, the junction kept 5 bases outside the gene matches. CDR3 coding DNA: TGTGCCAGCAGTTACTCGAGCAGGGGGCACGAGACCCAGTACTTC. Protein product: CASSYSSRGHETQYF.